This TCR beta chain was retrieved from a study of OX40 agonist ivuxolimab in advanced cancers. In the study overall: The patients got ivuxolimab, which is an agonistic anti-OX40 (CD134) antibody. Of the participants, approximately 40% had some prior anti-PD-1, anti-PD-L1 or anti-CTLA-4 therapy, which was allowed. Partial responses, seen in three patients, involved one hepatocellular carcinoma and two cutaneous melanomas. Broader study findings: Expanded clones were, on average, more numerous in CD8+ T cells than in CD4+.

This clone was seen a single time. Its cognate antigen is unknown. The CDR3 is made up of 13 amino acids. J was trimmed by 6 bases and V by 5 bases; bases with no gene match: 10. Germline CDR1 and CDR2: SQVTM and ANQGSEA. The assay was immunoSEQ multiplex PCR, and TCRdb's table has in-frame clones only and misses some. The table lists more than 45,000 clones, 81% of them singletons. The clonotype comes from an adult with an advanced solid tumor such as melanoma, head and neck, liver or kidney cancer. The genes are TRBV29-1 and TRBJ2-7; 7 positions agree with TRBD2. Sequenced here: CD4+ or CD8+ T cells sorted from blood, sampled in a trial of the OX40 agonist ivuxolimab. This CDR3 reads CSVQGLVPSEQYF. In DNA, the CDR3 is TGCAGCGTTCAAGGACTAGTCCCCTCCGAGCAGTACTTC.